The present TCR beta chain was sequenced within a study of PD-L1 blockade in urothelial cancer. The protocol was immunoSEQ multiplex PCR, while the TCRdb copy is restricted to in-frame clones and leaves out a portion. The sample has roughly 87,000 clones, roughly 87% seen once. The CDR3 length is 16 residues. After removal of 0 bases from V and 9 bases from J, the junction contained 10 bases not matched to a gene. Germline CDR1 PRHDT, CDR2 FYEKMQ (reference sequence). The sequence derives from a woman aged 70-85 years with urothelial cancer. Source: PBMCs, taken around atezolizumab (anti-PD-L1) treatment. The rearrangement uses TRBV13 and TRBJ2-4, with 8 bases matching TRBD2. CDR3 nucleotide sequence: TGTGCCAGCAGCTTAGGGGTGGGAGCGGGAGCCGGCATTCAGTACTTC. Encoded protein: CASSLGVGAGAGIQYF.